These T cell receptor beta chains were read from a single sample in a study of siplizumab effects on memory and regulatory T cells. Data came from immunoSEQ multiplex PCR; TCRdb stores just in-frame clones and leaves some out. The sample includes around 100,000 clones, about 91% of them seen just once. Material for sequencing was CD4+ T cells sorted from blood. These receptors were collected from a human donor in good health. CDR3s include the opening cysteine and the closing phenylalanine or tryptophan. A D gene is named only where the DNA matches it firmly. Clone sizes are given selectively: once, few, many, or a class where the clone is expanded.

size	V	J	D	DNA	CDR3
.	TRBV6-1	TRBJ2-5	TRBD1	TGTGCCAGCAGTTGGACAGGCCGGGGAGAGACCCAGTACTTC	CASSWTGRGETQYF
.	TRBV11-3	TRBJ2-1	TRBD2	TGTGCCAGCAGTCCAGGAGGACTAGCGGGCAATGAGCAGTTCTTC	CASSPGGLAGNEQFF
.	TRBV18	TRBJ2-3	TRBD1	TGTGCCAGCTCACCACGACAGGGGCCAGATACGCAGTATTTT	CASSPRQGPDTQYF
.	TRBV28	TRBJ1-1	TRBD1	TGTGCCAGCAGTCAAAAACAGGGGGTGGGAACTGAAGCTTTCTTT	CASSQKQGVGTEAFF
.	TRBV20-1	TRBJ1-1	.	TGCAGTGCTAGAATACGGACTGAAGCTTTCTTT	CSARIRTEAFF
.	TRBV20-1	TRBJ1-1	TRBD1	TGCAGTGCCTTGCCGACAGGGGAAGCTTTCTTT	CSALPTGEAFF
.	TRBV12-5	TRBJ2-5	.	TGTGCTAGTGGTTTGTACTCCCGGGCTTGGTACCAAGAGACCCAGTACTTC	CASGLYSRAWYQETQYF
.	TRBV7-6	TRBJ1-2	TRBD1	TGTGCCAGCAGCTGGCGGACAGGGGACTATGGCTACACCTTC	CASSWRTGDYGYTF
few	TRBV19	TRBJ1-6	.	TGTGCCAGTAGTTCCACGGACCAAAGGGCCGGGGTACCCCTCCACTTT	CASSSTDQRAGVPLHF
.	TRBV5-6	TRBJ1-2	.	TGTGCCAGCCAGGGTTCGGATTACTATGGCTACACCTTC	CASQGSDYYGYTF
.	TRBV4-2	TRBJ2-7	TRBD1	TGTGCCAGCTCTGTCCGGGACAGAGACTACGAGCAGTACTTC	CASSVRDRDYEQYF
.	TRBV15	TRBJ2-2	.	TGTGCCACCAGCAGAGGGGGTTACACCGGGGAGCTGTTTTTT	CATSRGGYTGELFF
.	TRBV2	TRBJ1-2	TRBD1	TGTGCCAGCAGTGGGGGACAGGGGTTTCACTATGGCTACACCTTC	CASSGGQGFHYGYTF
.	TRBV6-1	TRBJ1-5	.	TGTGCCGGCAGCGGAGCCCAAGGAGAGCCCCAGCATTTT	CAGSGAQGEPQHF
.	TRBV19	TRBJ1-5	.	TGTGCCAGTAGTATAGGACAGGGCAATCAGCCCCAGCATTTT	CASSIGQGNQPQHF
.	TRBV30	TRBJ2-5	.	TGTGCCTGTATATTGAAACAGGGATCGGCGGCGGGGACCCAGTACTTC	CACILKQGSAAGTQYF
.	TRBV5-1	TRBJ2-5	.	TGCGCCAGCAGCCTTGTTGTAGGAGCTCAAGAGACCCAGTACTTC	CASSLVVGAQETQYF
.	TRBV5-6	TRBJ2-3	.	TGTGCCAGCAGCTTGGAACGCACAGATACGCAGTATTTT	CASSLERTDTQYF
.	TRBV9	TRBJ2-3	.	TGTGCCAGCAGCGTTGCACTCTTAGATACGCAGTATTTT	CASSVALLDTQYF
.	TRBV6-5	TRBJ1-2	.	TGTGCCAGCAGTTCCACCAATAACAGGGTTGGCTACACCTTC	CASSSTNNRVGYTF
.	TRBV28	TRBJ2-7	TRBD1	TGTGCCAGCAGTCCCCGGACAGGGGATGTCCTCTACCGTCTCGAGCAGTACTTC	CASSPRTGDVLYRLEQYF
.	TRBV28	TRBJ1-2	.	TGTGCCAGCAGGCCAGGCGGGATTGTGGGCTACACCTTC	CASRPGGIVGYTF
.	TRBV11-3	TRBJ1-2	.	TGTGCCAGCAGCTCCCAGGCTAACTATGGCTACACCTTC	CASSSQANYGYTF
.	TRBV6-1	TRBJ2-5	TRBD1	TGTGCCAGCGGGCGGACAGGGTACCAAGAGACCCAGTACTTC	CASGRTGYQETQYF
.	TRBV7-2	TRBJ1-1	TRBD1	TGTGCCAGCAGCTTAGAAGGGGGCCGAGGGAACACTGAAGCTTTCTTT	CASSLEGGRGNTEAFF
.	TRBV9	TRBJ1-1	.	TGTGCCAGCAGCGTCCACCTAGGGGGTACTGAAGCTTTCTTT	CASSVHLGGTEAFF